This T cell receptor beta chain was recovered during a study of somatic mutations in cytotoxic T cells in rheumatoid arthritis. The repertoire was sequenced with immunoSEQ multiplex PCR; TCRdb's copy has only in-frame clones and lacks some. Of fewer than 13,000 clones listed, roughly 68% were seen once; the top ten hold 38%. About this clone itself: Antigen unknown. Given a much more abundant clone one base away, this may be a read error.

Overall study results and limits: For about an eighth of the roughly 60 patients, a single CD8+ clone accounted for more than 20% of CD8+ cells. In the expanded CD8+ clones, the antigen targets remained unknown. For patients with rheumatoid arthritis, CD8+ clonality went up with age, while healthy controls showed no such change.

CD4+ cells and CD8+ cells were each obtained through positive magnetic bead selection, and their purity was assessed by flow cytometry. Unmatched junction bases numbered 8, after V lost 2 bases and J lost 2 bases. CDR1 and CDR2 (germline): SQVTM, ANQGSEA. This CDR3 contains 15 residues. The receptor was isolated from a man aged 55-75 years in good health. This sequence joins TRBV29-1 and TRBJ2-7; 8 bases match TRBD2. The sample taken for sequencing was CD8+ T cells sorted from blood. CDR3 in amino acids: CSVELAGSSTYEQYF. The CDR3 coding sequence is TGCAGCGTTGAACTAGCGGGTAGTAGCACCTACGAGCAGTACTTC.